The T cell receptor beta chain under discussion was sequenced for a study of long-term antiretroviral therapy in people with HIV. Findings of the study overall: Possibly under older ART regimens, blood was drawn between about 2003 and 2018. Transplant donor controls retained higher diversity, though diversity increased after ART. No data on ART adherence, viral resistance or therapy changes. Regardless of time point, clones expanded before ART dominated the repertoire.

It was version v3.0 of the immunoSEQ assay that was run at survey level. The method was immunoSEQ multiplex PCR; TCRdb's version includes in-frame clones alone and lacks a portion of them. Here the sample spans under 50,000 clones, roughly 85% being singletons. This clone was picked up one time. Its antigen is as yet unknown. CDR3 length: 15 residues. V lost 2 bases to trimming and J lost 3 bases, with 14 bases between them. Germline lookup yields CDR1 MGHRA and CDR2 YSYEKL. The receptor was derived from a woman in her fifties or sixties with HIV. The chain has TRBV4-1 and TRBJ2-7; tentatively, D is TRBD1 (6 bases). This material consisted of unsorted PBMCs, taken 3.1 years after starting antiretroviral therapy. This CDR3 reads CASSQRGGAVYEQYF. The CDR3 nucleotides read TGCGCCAGCAGCCAAAGAGGGGGAGCTGTCTACGAGCAGTACTTC.